One sample yielded the 20 T cell receptor beta chains listed below, sequenced in a study of shared clonotypes between healthy human individuals. Repertoires were generated with immunoSEQ multiplex PCR, while TCRdb's copy carries only in-frame clones and drops some. The data contain about 2.1 million clones, 93% of them singletons. Naive CD8 cells lacked CD45RO, underwent positive selection for CCR7 and left out terminally differentiated effector memory CD45RA+ cells. Sequenced: naive CD8+ T cells from PBMCs. The receptors here all came from a man aged 18 to 29 in good health. Some clones in this sample may be carry-over from other donors' samples.

In DNA form, the CDR3 reads TGTGCCAGCAGTGTGCAGGGGTGGACTGAAGCTTTCTTT. This codes for CASSVQGWTEAFF. J is TRBJ1-1 and V is TRBV2; possibly TRBD1 for D (6 bases). CDR3 length: 13 residues. Looked up from germline, CDR1 is SNHLY and CDR2 is FYNNEI. Trimming pared 4 bases from V and 5 bases from J, leaving 11 bases between.

The V gene is TRBV15, the J gene TRBJ2-4, with D unresolved. V shed 1 base and J shed 3 bases, with 4 bases lying between them. CDR1 and CDR2 from the germline V gene are LNHNV and YYDKDF (reference sequence). The CDR3 covers 13 residues. CDR3 nucleotide sequence: TGTGCCACCAGCAGAGTGGTCAAAAACATTCAGTACTTC. This gives the protein CATSRVVKNIQYF.

The chain recombines TRBV7-6 with TRBJ2-1; 7 nucleotides line up with TRBD1. CDR1 is SGHVS and CDR2 is FNYEAQ in the germline V gene. The CDR3 has 15 amino acids. V dropped 5 bases and J dropped 4; count of bases not matched to a gene: 8. The CDR3 loop is CASSPDREVYNEQFF. CDR3 sequence (DNA): TGTGCCAGCAGCCCCGACAGGGAAGTGTACAATGAGCAGTTCTTC.

The chain combines TRBV27 with TRBJ2-7; D uncertain. Germline loops: CDR1 MNHEY, CDR2 SMNVEV (reference sequence). V lost 5 bases to trimming and J lost 7 bases, with 12 bases between them. The CDR3 length is 12 residues. Here the CDR3 reads CASSPTSREQYF. CDR3 sequence (DNA): TGTGCCAGCAGTCCTACGTCGAGGGAGCAGTACTTC.

The rearrangement links TRBV11-2 to TRBJ2-2; D remains unclear. The CDR3 sequence is 14 residues long. Germline V gene sequence: CDR1 SGHAT, CDR2 FQNNGV. Trimming shortened V by 3 bases and J by 5 bases, and 10 bases separated the two germline ends. The CDR3 DNA follows: TGTGCCAGCAGCTTCGTTGTAAAGACCGGGGAGCTGTTTTTT. Protein: CASSFVVKTGELFF.

In this sample, this clone turned up a few times. The chain joins TRBV27 to TRBJ1-1; TRBD1 might be the D (5 bases). Germline V lookup: CDR1 MNHEY, CDR2 SMNVEV (reference sequence). V lost 5 bases and J lost 3, with 10 bases in between. The CDR3 sequence is 13 residues long. DNA for the CDR3: TGTGCCAGCAGTGCCGGGACCTACACTGAAGCTTTCTTT. Its translation is CASSAGTYTEAFF.

As concerns this clone: The same CDR3 also results from other DNA sequences found in this sample. The V and J genes are TRBV27 and TRBJ2-7, with D possibly being TRBD2 (6 bases). V gave up 4 bases and J gave up 3 bases, with 7 bases separating them. Per the germline V gene, CDR1 is MNHEY and CDR2 is SMNVEV (reference sequence). The CDR3 has 12 residues. The CDR3 is CASSSDYYEQYF. DNA for the CDR3: TGTGCCAGCAGTTCGGACTACTACGAGCAGTACTTC.

This chain connects TRBV19 to TRBJ1-2, with 7 bases fitting TRBD1. Germline assignment: CDR1 LNHDA and CDR2 SQIVND (reference sequence). The CDR3 is 13 residues long. Trimming removed 6 bases from V and 5 bases from J; junction bases left unmatched: 6. The CDR3 here is CASRETGFYGYTF. In nucleotides, the CDR3 is TGTGCCAGTAGAGAGACAGGGTTTTATGGCTACACCTTC.

This clone was seen a single time. The chain carries TRBV6-5 and TRBJ1-2; D might be TRBD1 (5 bases). The CDR3 runs to 15 residues. CDR1 is MNHEY, CDR2 SVGAGI, per germline. The V and J ends lost 5 bases and 4 bases respectively, with 17 bases between them. CDR3 sequence: CASSRHLEGFYGYTF. CDR3 DNA: TGTGCCAGCAGTCGTCACCTCGAGGGGTTCTATGGCTACACCTTC.

The J gene is TRBJ1-5, the V gene TRBV5-5; maybe TRBD1 (5 bases). Germline CDR1 SGHKS, CDR2 YYEKEE (reference sequence). The CDR3 has 17 residues. Trimming stripped 0 bases from V and 0 bases from J, with 13 bases between. The CDR3 bases are TGTGCCAGCAGCTTGGTATTGAGGGGTTATAGCAATCAGCCCCAGCATTTT. Its protein is CASSLVLRGYSNQPQHF.

The chain joins TRBV5-6 to TRBJ2-1, with unresolved D. In germline, CDR1 is SGHDT, CDR2 YYEEEE. The CDR3 extends over 12 amino acids. The V end was cut by 4 bases, the J end by 6 bases, with 8 bases between. CDR3 in DNA: TGTGCCAGCAGCCGAGTAGGCAATGAGCAGTTCTTC. Its protein product is CASSRVGNEQFF.

This clone was seen a single time. This sequence joins TRBV11-3 and TRBJ2-1; TRBD2 matches at 11 bases. In germline, CDR1 is SGHNT, CDR2 YENEEA. V gave up 0 bases and J gave up 4 bases; unmatched junction bases: 5. CDR3 size: 17 residues. As DNA, the CDR3 is TGTGCCAGCAGCTTAGATGGAGGACTAGCGGGTTACAATGAGCAGTTCTTC. As protein: CASSLDGGLAGYNEQFF.

The V call is TRBV2, the J call TRBJ2-2, with D uncertain. Germline assignment: CDR1 SNHLY and CDR2 FYNNEI. Trimming stripped 1 base from V and 0 bases from J, with 6 bases between. This CDR3 contains 15 residues. CDR3 region: CASSEGPANTGELFF. CDR3 bases: TGTGCCAGCAGTGAAGGGCCGGCGAACACCGGGGAGCTGTTTTTT.

The V call is TRBV7-9, the J call TRBJ2-1; D gene uncertain. The CDR3 is 12 amino acids. Between the trimmed V and J ends, which lost 7 bases and 9 bases, there was a span of 13 bases. CDR1 and CDR2 (germline): SEHNR, FQNEAQ (reference sequence). DNA for the CDR3: TGTGCCAGCACCGTATTCACGGTTGAGCAGTTCTTC. Protein sequence: CASTVFTVEQFF.

The chain combines TRBV28 with TRBJ2-3; D perhaps matches TRBD1 (6 bases). V was shortened by 5 bases and J by 4 bases, with 13 bases between the two germline ends. The CDR3 totals 14 residues. Germline CDR1 is MDHEN and CDR2 is SYDVKM. CDR3 protein: CASSTRTESDTQYF. The CDR3 DNA sequence: TGTGCCAGCAGTACTCGGACAGAATCAGATACGCAGTATTTT.

J is TRBJ2-1 and V is TRBV11-2, with 12 nucleotides matching TRBD2. Germline V gives CDR1 SGHAT, CDR2 FQNNGV. V was clipped by 3 bases and J by 7 bases; unmatched bases: 7. This CDR3 comprises 16 residues. The CDR3 DNA is TGTGCCAGCAGCTTGATGACTAGCGGGAGAGGTAATGAGCAGTTCTTC. Protein: CASSLMTSGRGNEQFF.

This clone was picked up one time. DNA for the CDR3: TGTGCCAGCAGTCCCAAACAGGGGGCGAACACTGAAGCTTTCTTT. Protein sequence: CASSPKQGANTEAFF. This chain uses TRBV27 with TRBJ1-1; 9 bases fit TRBD1. Trimming removed 5 bases from V and 1 base from J; junction bases left unmatched: 5. The CDR3 contains 15 residues. The germline CDR1 and CDR2 sequences are MNHEY and SMNVEV (reference sequence).

V and J are TRBV27 and TRBJ1-4, with D unresolved. The V gene lost 6 bases and the J gene lost 1 base, with 9 bases spanning the gap. CDR1 is MNHEY and CDR2 is SMNVEV in the germline V gene (reference sequence). The CDR3 totals 14 residues. CDR3 residues: CASSPRLTNEKLFF. The CDR3 nucleotides are TGTGCCAGCAGCCCGAGGCTAACTAATGAAAAACTGTTTTTT.

The chain uses TRBV6-4 and TRBJ2-7; D is uncertain. The CDR3 covers 13 residues. Germline V gene lookup returns CDR1 MRHNA and CDR2 SNTAGT. V was clipped by 6 bases and J by 0 bases, with 9 bases between them. CDR3 DNA: TGTGCCAGCAGCCCCTCTACCTCCTACGAGCAGTACTTC. This encodes CASSPSTSYEQYF.

The chain uses TRBV14 and TRBJ2-1; 7 positions match TRBD1. The length of the CDR3 is 17 residues. Germline CDR1 is SGHDN and CDR2 is FVKESK. With 1 base clipped from V and 5 bases from J, the junction kept 11 bases outside the gene matches. The CDR3 DNA is TGTGCCAGCAGCCAAGGGCCGACAGGGAAAGAGGACAATGAGCAGTTCTTC. Translation: CASSQGPTGKEDNEQFF.